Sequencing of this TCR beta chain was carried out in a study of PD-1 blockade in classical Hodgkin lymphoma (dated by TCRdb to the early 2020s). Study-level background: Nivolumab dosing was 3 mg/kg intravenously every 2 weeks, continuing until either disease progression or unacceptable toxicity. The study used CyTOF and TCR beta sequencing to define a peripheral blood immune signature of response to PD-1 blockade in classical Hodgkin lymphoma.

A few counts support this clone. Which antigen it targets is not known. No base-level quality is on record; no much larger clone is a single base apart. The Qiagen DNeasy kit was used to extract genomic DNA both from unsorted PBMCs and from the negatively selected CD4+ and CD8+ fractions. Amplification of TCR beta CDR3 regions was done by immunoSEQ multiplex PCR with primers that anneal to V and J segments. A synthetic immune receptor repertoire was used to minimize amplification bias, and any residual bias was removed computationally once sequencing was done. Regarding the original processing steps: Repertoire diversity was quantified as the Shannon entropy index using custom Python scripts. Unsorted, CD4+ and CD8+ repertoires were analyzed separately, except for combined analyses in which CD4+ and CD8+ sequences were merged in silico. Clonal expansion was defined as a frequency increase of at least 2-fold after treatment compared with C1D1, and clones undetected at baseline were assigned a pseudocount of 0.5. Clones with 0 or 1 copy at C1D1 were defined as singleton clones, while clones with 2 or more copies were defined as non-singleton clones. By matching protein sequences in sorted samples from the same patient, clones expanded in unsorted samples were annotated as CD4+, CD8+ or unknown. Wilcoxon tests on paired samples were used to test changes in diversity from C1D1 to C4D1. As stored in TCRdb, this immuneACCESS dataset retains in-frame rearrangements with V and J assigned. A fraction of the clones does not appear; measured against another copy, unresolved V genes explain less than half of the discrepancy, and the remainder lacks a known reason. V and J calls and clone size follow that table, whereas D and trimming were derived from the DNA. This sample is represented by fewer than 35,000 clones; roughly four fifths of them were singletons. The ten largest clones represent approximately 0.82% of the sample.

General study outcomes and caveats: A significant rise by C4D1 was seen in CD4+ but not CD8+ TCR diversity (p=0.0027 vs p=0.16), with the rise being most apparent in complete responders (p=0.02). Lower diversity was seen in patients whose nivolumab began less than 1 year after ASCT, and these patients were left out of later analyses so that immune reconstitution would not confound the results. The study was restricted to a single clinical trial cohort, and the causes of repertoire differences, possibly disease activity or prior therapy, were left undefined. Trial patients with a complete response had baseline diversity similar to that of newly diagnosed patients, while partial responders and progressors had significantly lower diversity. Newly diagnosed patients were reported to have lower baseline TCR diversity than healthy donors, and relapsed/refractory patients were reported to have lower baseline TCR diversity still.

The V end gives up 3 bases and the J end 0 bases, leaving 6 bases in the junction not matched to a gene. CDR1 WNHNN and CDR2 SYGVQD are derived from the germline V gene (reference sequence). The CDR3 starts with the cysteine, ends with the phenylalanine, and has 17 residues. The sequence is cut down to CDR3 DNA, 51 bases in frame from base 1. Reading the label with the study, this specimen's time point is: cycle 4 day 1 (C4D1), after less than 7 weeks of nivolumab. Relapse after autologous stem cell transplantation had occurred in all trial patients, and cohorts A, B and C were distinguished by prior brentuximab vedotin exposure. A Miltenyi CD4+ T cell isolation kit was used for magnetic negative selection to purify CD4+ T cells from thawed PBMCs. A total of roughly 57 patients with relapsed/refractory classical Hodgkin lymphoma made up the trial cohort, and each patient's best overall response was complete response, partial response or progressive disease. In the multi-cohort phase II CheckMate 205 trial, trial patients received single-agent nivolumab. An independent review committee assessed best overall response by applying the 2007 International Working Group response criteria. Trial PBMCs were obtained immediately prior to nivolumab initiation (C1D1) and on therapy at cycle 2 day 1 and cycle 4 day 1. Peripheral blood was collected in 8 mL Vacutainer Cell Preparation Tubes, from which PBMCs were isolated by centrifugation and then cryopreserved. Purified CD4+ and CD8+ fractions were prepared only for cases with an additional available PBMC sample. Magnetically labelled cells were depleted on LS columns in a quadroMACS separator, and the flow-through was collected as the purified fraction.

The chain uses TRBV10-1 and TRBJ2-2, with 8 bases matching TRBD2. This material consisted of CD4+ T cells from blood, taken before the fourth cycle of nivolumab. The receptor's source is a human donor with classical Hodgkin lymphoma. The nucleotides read TGCGCCAGCAGTGACCCGGGACTAGGGACGAACACCGGGGAGCTGTTTTTT. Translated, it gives CASSDPGLGTNTGELFF.